One sample yielded the 3 T cell receptor beta chains listed below, sequenced in a study of blood T cell repertoires in COVID-19. Profiled with immunoSEQ multiplex PCR; TCRdb holds only in-frame clones, not every one. This table holds some 370,000 clones, more than 75% found once. Sequenced material: peripheral blood. The receptors were gathered from a woman in her 30s with COVID-19, enrolled during active disease.

This chain links TRBV27 with TRBJ1-2; D not certain. This CDR3 comprises 13 residues. Germline V lookup: CDR1 MNHEY, CDR2 SMNVEV (reference sequence). Trimming left V 6 bases short and J 8 bases short, with 16 bases between. In nucleotides, the CDR3 is TGTGCCAGCAGCGGGCTAATAACGGGAGGCTACACCTTC. Encoded protein: CASSGLITGGYTF.

The chain employs TRBV9 and TRBJ2-1, with a tentative D call TRBD2 (6 bases). Germline CDR1 is SGDLS and CDR2 is YYNGEE. The CDR3 is 16 amino acids. V was trimmed by 1 base and J by 9 bases, leaving 20 bases between them. CDR3: CASSVFEAPGSGEQFF. The CDR3 coding sequence is TGTGCCAGCAGCGTATTTGAAGCTCCCGGGAGTGGTGAGCAGTTCTTC.

The chain combines TRBV28 with TRBJ1-1, with 8 bases identical to TRBD1. CDR1 and CDR2 from the germline V gene are MDHEN and SYDVKM. The V and J ends lost 2 bases and 5 bases, in that order; junction bases with no gene match: 7. The CDR3 sequence is 15 residues long. The CDR3, as DNA: TGTGCCAGCAGTTTAATGCAGGGGGCCGTAACTGAAGCTTTCTTT. Translating gives CASSLMQGAVTEAFF. Full variable domain (rest looked up from reference TRBV28 and TRBJ1-1): DVKVTQSSRYLVKRTGEKVFLECVQDMDHENMFWYRQDPGLGLRLIYFSYDVKMKEKGDIPEGYSVSREKKERFSLILESASTNQTSMYLCASSLMQGAVTEAFFGQGTRLTVV.